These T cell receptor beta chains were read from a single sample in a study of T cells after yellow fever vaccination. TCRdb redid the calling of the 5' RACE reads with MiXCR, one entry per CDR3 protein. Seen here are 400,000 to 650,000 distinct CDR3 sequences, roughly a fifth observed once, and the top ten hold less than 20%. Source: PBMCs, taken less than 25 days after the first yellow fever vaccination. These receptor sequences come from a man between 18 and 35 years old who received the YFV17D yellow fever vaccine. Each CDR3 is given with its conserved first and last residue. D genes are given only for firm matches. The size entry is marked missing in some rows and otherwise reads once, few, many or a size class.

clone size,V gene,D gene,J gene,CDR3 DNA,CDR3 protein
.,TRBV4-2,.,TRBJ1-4,TGTGCCAGCAGCCAAGATGCGGGGTTCGATGAAAAACTGTTTTTT,CASSQDAGFDEKLFF
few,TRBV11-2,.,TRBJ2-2,TGTGCCAGCACCCCTTTCGACACCGGGGAGCTGTTTTTT,CASTPFDTGELFF
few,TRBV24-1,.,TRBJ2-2,TGTGCCACCAGTGATTTCTGGGGCCCGAACACCGGGGAGCTGTTTTTT,CATSDFWGPNTGELFF
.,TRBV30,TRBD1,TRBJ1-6,TGTGCCTGGGACGACAGGGGAGGTTCACCCCTCCACTTT,CAWDDRGGSPLHF
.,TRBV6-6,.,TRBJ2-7,TGTGCCAGCAGTTCGAGTTTTAGCGAGCAGTACTTC,CASSSSFSEQYF
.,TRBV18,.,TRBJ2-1,TGTGCCAGCTCACGGGCGGGGGCCCCCCTAAATGAGCAGTTCTTC,CASSRAGAPLNEQFF
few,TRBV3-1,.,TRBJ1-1,TGTGCCAGCAGCCAAGACCCCCTCCTGCGGTCTGAAGCTTTCTTT,CASSQDPLLRSEAFF
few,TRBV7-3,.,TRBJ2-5,TGTGCCAGCAGCTTATCGGGCCCGGGGGCGGAGACCCAGTACTTC,CASSLSGPGAETQYF
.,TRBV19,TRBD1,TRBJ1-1,TGTGCCAGTCGACAGGGGATGGGGGCTGAAGCTTTCTTT,CASRQGMGAEAFF
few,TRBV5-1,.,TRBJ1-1,TGCGCCAGCAGCGGACAGCAGAACACTGAAGCTTTCTTT,CASSGQQNTEAFF
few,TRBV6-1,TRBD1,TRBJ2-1,TGTGCCAGCAGTCCAGACAGGGGGTTTTGGAATGAGCAGTTCTTC,CASSPDRGFWNEQFF
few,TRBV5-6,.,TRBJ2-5,TGTGCCAGCAGCTTACAACTAGCTTTCGTTTTCCAAGAGACCCAGTACTTC,CASSLQLAFVFQETQYF
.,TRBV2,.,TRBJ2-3,TGTGCCAGCAGTGACCCCAGGGCTCCTAGCACAGATACGCAGTATTTT,CASSDPRAPSTDTQYF
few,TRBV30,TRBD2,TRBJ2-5,TGTGCCTGTTGCCGGGGGGTCCCGGAGACCCAGTACTTC,CACCRGVPETQYF
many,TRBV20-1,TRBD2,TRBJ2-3,TGCAGTGCGACGACTAGCGGGGGGCCCCTTGTTACAGATACGCAGTATTTT,CSATTSGGPLVTDTQYF
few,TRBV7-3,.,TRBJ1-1,TGTGCCAGCAGACAGTTCATGAACACTGAAGCTTTCTTT,CASRQFMNTEAFF
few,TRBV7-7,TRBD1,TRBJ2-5,TGTGCCAGCAGCCCAGTGGGACAGCGGGAGACCCAGTACTTC,CASSPVGQRETQYF
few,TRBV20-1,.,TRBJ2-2,TGCAGTGCTAGAGCTCTCCTGGCGGGGGCAAACACCGGGGAGCTGTTTTTT,CSARALLAGANTGELFF
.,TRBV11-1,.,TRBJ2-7,TGTGCCAGCAGCACAGATCTGGGCATAAGCTCCTACGAGCAGTACTTC,CASSTDLGISSYEQYF
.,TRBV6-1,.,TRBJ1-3,TGTGCCAGCAGTGAATCTGCGTTCCTCTCTGGAAACACCATATATTTT,CASSESAFLSGNTIYF
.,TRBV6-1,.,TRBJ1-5,TGTGCCAGCACCCAGGGGAGGAGTCAGCCCCAGCATTTT,CASTQGRSQPQHF
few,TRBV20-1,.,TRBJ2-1,TGCAGTGCTAGGGGGGTTTGGGGGGGGCAACGCGAGCAGTTCTTC,CSARGVWGGQREQFF
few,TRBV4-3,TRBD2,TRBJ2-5,TGCGCCAGCAGCCGGGGTTTGGGAGGGCCCGAGACCCAGTACTTC,CASSRGLGGPETQYF
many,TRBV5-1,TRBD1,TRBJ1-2,TGCGCCAGCAGCATCGGACAGGCGTTCGATGGCTACACCTTC,CASSIGQAFDGYTF
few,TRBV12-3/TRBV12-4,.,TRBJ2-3,TGTGCCAGCAGTTTTAAGACCTTCTTAGCGATACTCTCTAGCACAGATACGCAGTATTTT,CASSFKTFLAILSSTDTQYF
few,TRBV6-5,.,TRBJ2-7,TGTGCCAGCAGTCCAACGCAAAGGGGTGGGGGTTACGAGCAGTACTTC,CASSPTQRGGGYEQYF
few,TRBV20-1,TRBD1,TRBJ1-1,TGCAGTGCTAGGTGGGGGACAGGGTCGTGGACTGAAGCTTTCTTT,CSARWGTGSWTEAFF
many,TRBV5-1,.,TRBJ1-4,TGCGCCAGCAGACAGGGACCGGAAAATGAAAAACTGTTTTTT,CASRQGPENEKLFF
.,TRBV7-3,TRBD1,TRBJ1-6,TGTGCCAGCAGCCAAATGGCAGGGGGTGGTTCACCCCTCCACTTT,CASSQMAGGGSPLHF
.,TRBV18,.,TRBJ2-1,TGTGCCAGCTCACCCCGGGGGTTGGATGAGCAGTTCTTC,CASSPRGLDEQFF
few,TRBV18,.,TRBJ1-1,TGTGCCAGCTCACCACCGGGGCAGTCGGGTGAAGCTTTCTTT,CASSPPGQSGEAFF
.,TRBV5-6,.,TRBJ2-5,TGTGCCAGCAGCTTGGGGACGGCGGAGACCCAGTACTTC,CASSLGTAETQYF
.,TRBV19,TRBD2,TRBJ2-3,TGTGCCAGTAGTCCCCTAGCGGGGTCGGAGACAGATACGCAGTATTTT,CASSPLAGSETDTQYF
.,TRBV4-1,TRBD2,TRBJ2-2,TGCGCCAGCAGCCAACTCGCGGGGGGTAACACCGGGGAGCTGTTTTTT,CASSQLAGGNTGELFF
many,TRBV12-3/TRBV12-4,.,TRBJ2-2,TGTGCCCTGGGAAAGGGGACCGGGGAGCTGTTTTTT,CALGKGTGELFF
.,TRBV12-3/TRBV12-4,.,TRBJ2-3,TGTGCCAGCAGTTCGGGCGGTTCTAGCACAGATACGCAGTATTTT,CASSSGGSSTDTQYF
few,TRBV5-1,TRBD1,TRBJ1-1,TGCGCCAGCAGCTTGGGGACAGGGGTATATGGTGAAGCTTTCTTT,CASSLGTGVYGEAFF
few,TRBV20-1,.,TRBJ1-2,TGCAGTGCTAGAGATCGTTTAGGACAGAGGATCTACACCTTC,CSARDRLGQRIYTF
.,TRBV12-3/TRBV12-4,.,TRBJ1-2,TGTGCCAGCAGTTTAACGTCAGGGAGACCCTATGGCTACACCTTC,CASSLTSGRPYGYTF
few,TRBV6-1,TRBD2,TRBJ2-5,TGTGCCAGCAGTCAACGCCCGACTAGCGGGGGAGAAGAGACCCAGTACTTC,CASSQRPTSGGEETQYF
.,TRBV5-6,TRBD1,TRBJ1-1,TGTGCCAGCAGCTTGAACAGGGGGCGGGTTAACACTGAAGCTTTCTTT,CASSLNRGRVNTEAFF
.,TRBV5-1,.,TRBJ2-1,TGCGCCAGCAGCCGAGGATGGACTGAACGTACCTACAATGAGCAGTTCTTC,CASSRGWTERTYNEQFF